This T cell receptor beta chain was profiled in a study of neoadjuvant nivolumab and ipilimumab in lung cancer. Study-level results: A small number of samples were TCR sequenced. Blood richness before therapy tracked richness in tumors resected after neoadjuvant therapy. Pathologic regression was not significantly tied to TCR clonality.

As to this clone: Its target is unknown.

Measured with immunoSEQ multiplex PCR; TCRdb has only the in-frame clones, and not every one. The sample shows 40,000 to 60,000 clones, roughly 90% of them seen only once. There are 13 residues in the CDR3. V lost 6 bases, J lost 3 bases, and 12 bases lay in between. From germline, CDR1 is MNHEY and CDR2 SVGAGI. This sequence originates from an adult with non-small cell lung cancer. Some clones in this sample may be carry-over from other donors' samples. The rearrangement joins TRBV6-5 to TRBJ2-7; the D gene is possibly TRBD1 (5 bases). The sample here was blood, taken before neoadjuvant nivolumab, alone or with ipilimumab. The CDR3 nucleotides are TGTGCCAGCAGACTTCCTCAGGGCTACGAGCAGTACTTC. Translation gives CASRLPQGYEQYF.